What follows are 8 T cell receptor beta chains derived from one specimen sequenced in a study of blood T cell repertoires in COVID-19. Sequencing was performed with immunoSEQ multiplex PCR; in TCRdb, only in-frame clones are kept and a portion is missing. The table records tens of thousands of clones, 90% to 95% of them present only once. Sequencing was carried out using peripheral blood. The origin of the receptors is a man aged 45-65 years with active COVID-19.

The chain is built from TRBV5-4 and TRBJ1-1; D is possibly TRBD1 (5 bases). V lost 4 bases and J lost 0, with 16 bases in between. CDR1 SGHNT and CDR2 YYREEE come from the germline V gene (reference sequence). This CDR3 has 16 amino acids. CDR3 DNA sequence: TGTGCCAGCAGCCCTGGCGGGACCACTATGAACACTGAAGCTTTCTTT. Protein sequence: CASSPGGTTMNTEAFF.

The chain carries TRBV7-3 and TRBJ2-2; D is unresolved. The CDR3 has 15 residues. Per the germline V gene, CDR1 is SGHTA and CDR2 is FQGTGA. Trimming removed 3 bases from V and 1 base from J, with 9 bases in between. The CDR3 DNA reads as TGTGCCAGCAGCTTTTCCCCCCAGAACACCGGGGAGCTGTTTTTT. The encoded protein is CASSFSPQNTGELFF.

The chain employs TRBV5-1 and TRBJ2-2, with 9 bases fitting TRBD2. Trimming took 2 bases from V and 4 from J; bases not matched to a gene: 6. The CDR3 covers 16 residues. Germline V lookup: CDR1 SGHRS, CDR2 YFSETQ. CDR3 sequence: CASSFAGGWGTGELFF. The DNA for the CDR3 is TGCGCCAGCAGCTTCGCGGGAGGGTGGGGCACCGGGGAGCTGTTTTTT.

The V gene is TRBV4-2, the J gene TRBJ1-5; no clear D. Germline assignment: CDR1 LGHNA and CDR2 YNFKEQ. The ends were cut back, 0 bases at V and 0 bases at J, with 9 bases in the middle. The CDR3 sequence is 16 residues long. This CDR3 reads CASSQEAFTSNQPQHF. DNA for the CDR3: TGTGCCAGCAGCCAAGAGGCCTTTACTAGCAATCAGCCCCAGCATTTT.

The chain uses TRBV11-1 and TRBJ2-7; 7 bases line up with TRBD1. The germline gives CDR1 SGHAT, CDR2 FQDESV (reference sequence). With V trimmed by 9 bases and J by 5 bases, 10 bases remained unmatched. CDR3 length: 13 residues. CDR3 in amino acids: CASSQDRPNEQYF. The CDR3 DNA reads TGTGCCAGTTCCCAGGACAGGCCGAACGAGCAGTACTTC.

V is TRBV4-1 and J is TRBJ1-5, with D hard to call. Per germline, CDR1 MGHRA and CDR2 YSYEKL. The CDR3 has 15 residues. V was clipped by 0 bases and J by 4 bases, with 10 bases between them. For the CDR3, the DNA is TGCGCCAGCAGCCAAGATCTAACCTTGAATCAGCCCCAGCATTTT. Translating gives CASSQDLTLNQPQHF.

This chain joins TRBV9 and TRBJ2-3; 9 positions agree with TRBD2. Unmatched junction bases numbered 10, after V lost 2 bases and J lost 6 bases. This CDR3 has 16 residues. Germline CDR1 is SGDLS and CDR2 is YYNGEE. CDR3 amino acids: CASSVSGTSISDTQYF. Here the CDR3 DNA reads TGTGCCAGCAGCGTGTCCGGGACTAGCATTTCCGATACGCAGTATTTT.

The chain couples TRBV10-3 to TRBJ2-6, with 11 bases identical to TRBD1. The CDR3 runs 19 residues. The germline V gene encodes CDR1 ENHRY and CDR2 SYGVKD. The junction had 6 bases not matched to a gene; V was cut back by 2 bases and J by 0 bases. The CDR3 sequence: CAISEPLGTGGSGANVLTF. CDR3 coding DNA: TGTGCCATCAGTGAGCCTTTAGGGACAGGGGGCTCTGGGGCCAACGTCCTGACTTTC.